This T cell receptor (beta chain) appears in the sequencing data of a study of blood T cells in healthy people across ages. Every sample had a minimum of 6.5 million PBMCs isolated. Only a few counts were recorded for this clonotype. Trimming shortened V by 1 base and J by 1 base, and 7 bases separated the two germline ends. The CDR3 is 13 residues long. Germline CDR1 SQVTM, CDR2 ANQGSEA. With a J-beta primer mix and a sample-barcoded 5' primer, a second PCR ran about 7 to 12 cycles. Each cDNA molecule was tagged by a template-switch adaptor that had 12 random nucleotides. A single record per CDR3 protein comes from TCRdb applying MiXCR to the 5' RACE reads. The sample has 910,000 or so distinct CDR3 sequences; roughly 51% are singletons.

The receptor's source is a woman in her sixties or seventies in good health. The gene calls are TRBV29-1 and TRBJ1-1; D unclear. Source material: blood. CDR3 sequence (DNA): TGCAGCGTTGAAGCAGTTTGGAACACTGAAGCTTTCTTT. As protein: CSVEAVWNTEAFF.